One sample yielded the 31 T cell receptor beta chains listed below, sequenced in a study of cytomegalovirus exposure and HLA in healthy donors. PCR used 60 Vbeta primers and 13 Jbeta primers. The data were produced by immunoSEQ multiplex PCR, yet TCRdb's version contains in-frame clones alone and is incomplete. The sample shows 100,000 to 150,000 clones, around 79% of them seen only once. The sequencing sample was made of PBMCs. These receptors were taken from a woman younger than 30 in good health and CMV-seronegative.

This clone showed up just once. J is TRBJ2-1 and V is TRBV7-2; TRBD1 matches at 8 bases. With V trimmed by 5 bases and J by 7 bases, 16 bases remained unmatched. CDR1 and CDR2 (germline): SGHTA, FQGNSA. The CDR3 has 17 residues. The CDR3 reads CASSLDGQGSEENEQFF. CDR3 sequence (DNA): TGTGCCAGCAGCCTGGACGGACAGGGCAGCGAGGAAAATGAGCAGTTCTTC.

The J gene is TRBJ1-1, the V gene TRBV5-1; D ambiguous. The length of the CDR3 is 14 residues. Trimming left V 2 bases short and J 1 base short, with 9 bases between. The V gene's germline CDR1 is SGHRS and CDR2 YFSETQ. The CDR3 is CASSFERSNTEAFF. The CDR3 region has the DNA TGCGCCAGCAGCTTTGAGAGGTCGAACACTGAAGCTTTCTTT.

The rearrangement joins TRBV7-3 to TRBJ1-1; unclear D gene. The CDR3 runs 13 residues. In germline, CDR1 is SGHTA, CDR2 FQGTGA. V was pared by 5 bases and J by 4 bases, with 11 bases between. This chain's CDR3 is CASSPGVTTEAFF. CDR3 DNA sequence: TGTGCCAGCAGCCCCGGGGTTACCACTGAAGCTTTCTTT.

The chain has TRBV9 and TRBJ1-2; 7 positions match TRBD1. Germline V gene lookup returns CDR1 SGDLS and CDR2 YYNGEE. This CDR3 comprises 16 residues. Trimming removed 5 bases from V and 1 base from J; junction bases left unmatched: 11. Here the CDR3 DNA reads TGTGCCAGCAGGGACCCACACAGGGGTTTTAACTATGGCTACACCTTC. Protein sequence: CASRDPHRGFNYGYTF.

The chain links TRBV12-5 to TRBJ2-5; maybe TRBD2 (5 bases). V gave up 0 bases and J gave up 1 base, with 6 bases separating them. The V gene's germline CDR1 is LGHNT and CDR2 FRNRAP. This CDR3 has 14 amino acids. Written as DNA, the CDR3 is TGTGCTAGTGGTTTGGTAGGAGGCCAAGAGACCCAGTACTTC. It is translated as CASGLVGGQETQYF. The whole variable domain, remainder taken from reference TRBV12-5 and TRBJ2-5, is DARVTQTPRHKVTEMGQEVTMRCQPILGHNTVFWYRQTMMQGLELLAYFRNRAPLDDSGMPKDRFSAEMPDATLATLKIQPSEPRDSAVYFCASGLVGGQETQYFGPGTRLLVL.

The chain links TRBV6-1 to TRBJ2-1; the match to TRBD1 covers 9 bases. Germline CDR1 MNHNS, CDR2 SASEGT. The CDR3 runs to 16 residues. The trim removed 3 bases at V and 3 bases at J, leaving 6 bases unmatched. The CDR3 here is CASSDYGQGNYNEQFF. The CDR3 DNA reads TGTGCCAGCAGTGATTACGGACAGGGGAACTACAATGAGCAGTTCTTC.

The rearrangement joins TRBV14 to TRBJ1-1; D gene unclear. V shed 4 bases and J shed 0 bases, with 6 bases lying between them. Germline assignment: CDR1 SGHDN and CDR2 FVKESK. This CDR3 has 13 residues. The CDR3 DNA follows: TGTGCCAGCAGCCCAACAGTGAACACTGAAGCTTTCTTT. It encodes CASSPTVNTEAFF.

The CDR3 DNA is TGCGCCAGCAGCTCAGGACAGGGGGAGACCCAGTACTTC. Its translation: CASSSGQGETQYF. The chain combines TRBV5-1 with TRBJ2-5; 9 positions match TRBD1. This CDR3 contains 13 residues. Trimming removed 3 bases from V and 5 bases from J; junction bases left unmatched: 2. Germline-derived CDR1 and CDR2 are SGHRS and YFSETQ.

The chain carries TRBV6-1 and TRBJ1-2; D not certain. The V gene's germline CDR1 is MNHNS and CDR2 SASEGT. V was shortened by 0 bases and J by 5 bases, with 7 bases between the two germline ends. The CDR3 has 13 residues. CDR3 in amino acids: CASSEATAYGYTF. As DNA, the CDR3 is TGTGCCAGCAGTGAAGCTACAGCTTATGGCTACACCTTC.

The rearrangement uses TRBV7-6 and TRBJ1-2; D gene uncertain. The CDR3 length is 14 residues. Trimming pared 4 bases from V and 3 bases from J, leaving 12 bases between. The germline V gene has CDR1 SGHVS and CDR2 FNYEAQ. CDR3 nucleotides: TGTGCCAGCAGCTCTTTCCCGGGTGACTATGGCTACACCTTC. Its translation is CASSSFPGDYGYTF.

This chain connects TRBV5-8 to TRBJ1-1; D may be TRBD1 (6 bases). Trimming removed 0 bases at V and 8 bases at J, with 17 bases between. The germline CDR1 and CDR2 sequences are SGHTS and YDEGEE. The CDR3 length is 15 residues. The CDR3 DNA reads TGTGCCAGCAGCTTGGGATTTTCAGGGGTCGGGGAAGCTTTCTTT. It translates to CASSLGFSGVGEAFF. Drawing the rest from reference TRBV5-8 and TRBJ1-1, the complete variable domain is EAGVTQSPTHLIKTRGQQATLRCSPISGHTSVYWYQQALGLGLQFLLWYDEGEERNRGNFPPRFSGRQFPNYSSELNVNALELEDSALYLCASSLGFSGVGEAFFGQGTRLTVV.

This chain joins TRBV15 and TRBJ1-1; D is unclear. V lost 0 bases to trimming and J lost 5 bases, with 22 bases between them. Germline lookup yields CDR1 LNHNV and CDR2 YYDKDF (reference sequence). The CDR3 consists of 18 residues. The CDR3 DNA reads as TGTGCCACCAGCAGAGAAATTCGGACCCTCAGAGGGAATACTGAAGCTTTCTTT. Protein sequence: CATSREIRTLRGNTEAFF.

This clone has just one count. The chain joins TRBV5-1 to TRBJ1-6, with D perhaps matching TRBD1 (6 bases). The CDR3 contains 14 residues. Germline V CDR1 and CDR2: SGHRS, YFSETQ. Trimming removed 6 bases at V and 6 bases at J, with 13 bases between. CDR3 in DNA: TGCGCCAGCACTGCAGGGGTCTCTAATTCACCCCTCCACTTT. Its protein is CASTAGVSNSPLHF.

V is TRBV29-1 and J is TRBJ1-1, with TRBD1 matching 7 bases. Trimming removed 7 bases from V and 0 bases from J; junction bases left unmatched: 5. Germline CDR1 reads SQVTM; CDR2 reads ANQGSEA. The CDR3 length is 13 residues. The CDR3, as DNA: TGCAGCGCAACGGGACAGTTGAACACTGAAGCTTTCTTT. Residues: CSATGQLNTEAFF.

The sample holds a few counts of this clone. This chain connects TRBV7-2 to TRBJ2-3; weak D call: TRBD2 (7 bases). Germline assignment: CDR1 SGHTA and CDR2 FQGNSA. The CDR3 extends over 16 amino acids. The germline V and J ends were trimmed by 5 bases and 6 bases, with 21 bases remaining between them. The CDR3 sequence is CASSPRGAGVGDTQYF. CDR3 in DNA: TGTGCCAGCAGCCCCCGGGGGGCGGGGGTTGGGGATACGCAGTATTTT.

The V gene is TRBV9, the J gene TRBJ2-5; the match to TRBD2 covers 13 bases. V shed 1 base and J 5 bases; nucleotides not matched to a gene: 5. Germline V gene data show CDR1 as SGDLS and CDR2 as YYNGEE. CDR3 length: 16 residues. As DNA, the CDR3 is TGTGCCAGCAGCGTAACTAGCGGGGGGGCCGGTGAGACCCAGTACTTC. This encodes CASSVTSGGAGETQYF.

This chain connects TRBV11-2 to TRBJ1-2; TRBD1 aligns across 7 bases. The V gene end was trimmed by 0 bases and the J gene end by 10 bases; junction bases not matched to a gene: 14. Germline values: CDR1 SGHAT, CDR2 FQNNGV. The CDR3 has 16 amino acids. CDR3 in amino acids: CASSLDLRWDSGIYTF. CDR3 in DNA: TGTGCCAGCAGCTTAGATCTCAGGTGGGACAGCGGTATCTACACCTTC. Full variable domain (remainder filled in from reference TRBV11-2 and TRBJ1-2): EAGVAQSPRYKIIEKRQSVAFWCNPISGHATLYWYQQILGQGPKLLIQFQNNGVVDDSQLPKDRFSAERLKGVDSTLKIQPAKLEDSAVYLCASSLDLRWDSGIYTFGSGTRLTVV.

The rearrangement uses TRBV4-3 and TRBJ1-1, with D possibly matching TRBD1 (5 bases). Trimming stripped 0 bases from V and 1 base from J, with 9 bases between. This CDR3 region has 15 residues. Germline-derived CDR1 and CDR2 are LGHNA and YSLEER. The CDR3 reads CASSQEGAPNTEAFF. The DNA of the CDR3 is TGCGCCAGCAGCCAAGAAGGGGCTCCGAACACTGAAGCTTTCTTT.

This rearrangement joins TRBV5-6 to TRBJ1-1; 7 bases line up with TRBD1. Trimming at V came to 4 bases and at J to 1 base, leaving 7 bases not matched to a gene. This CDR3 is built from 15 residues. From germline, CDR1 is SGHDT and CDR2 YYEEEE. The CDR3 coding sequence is TGTGCCAGCAGCCTAGGGGGCTCCGGGAACACTGAAGCTTTCTTT. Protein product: CASSLGGSGNTEAFF. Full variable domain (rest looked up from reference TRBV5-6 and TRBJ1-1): DAGVTQSPTHLIKTRGQQVTLRCSPKSGHDTVSWYQQALGQGPQFIFQYYEEEERQRGNFPDRFSGHQFPNYSSELNVNALLLGDSALYLCASSLGGSGNTEAFFGQGTRLTVV.

CDR3 DNA: TGTGCCAGCAGCCCCCCACTAGCGGTCCAGCCCAATGAGCAGTTCTTC. Its translation is CASSPPLAVQPNEQFF. This rearrangement joins TRBV11-2 to TRBJ2-1; 8 nucleotides line up with TRBD2. This CDR3 spans 16 amino acids. Germline CDR1 and CDR2: SGHAT and FQNNGV. The junction had 12 bases not matched to a gene; V was cut back by 5 bases and J by 6 bases.

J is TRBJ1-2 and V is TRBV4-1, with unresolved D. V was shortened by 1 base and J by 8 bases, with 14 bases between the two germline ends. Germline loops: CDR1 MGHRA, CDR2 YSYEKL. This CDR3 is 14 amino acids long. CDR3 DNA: TGCGCCAGCAGCCAAGGAAGTAGGCACGGGGGCTACACCTTC. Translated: CASSQGSRHGGYTF.

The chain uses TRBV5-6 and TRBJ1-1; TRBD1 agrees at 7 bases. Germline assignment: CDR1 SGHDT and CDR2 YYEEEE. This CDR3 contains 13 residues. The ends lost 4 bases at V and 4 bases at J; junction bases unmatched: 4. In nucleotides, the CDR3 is TGTGCCAGCAGCGTATCAGGGGGCACTGAAGCTTTCTTT. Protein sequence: CASSVSGGTEAFF.

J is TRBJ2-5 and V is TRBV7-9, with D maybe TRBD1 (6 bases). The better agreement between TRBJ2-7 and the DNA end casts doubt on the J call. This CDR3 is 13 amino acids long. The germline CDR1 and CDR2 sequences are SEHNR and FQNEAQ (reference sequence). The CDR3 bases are TGTGCCAGCAGCTTCGGACAGACCTACGAGCAGTACTTC. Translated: CASSFGQTYEQYF.

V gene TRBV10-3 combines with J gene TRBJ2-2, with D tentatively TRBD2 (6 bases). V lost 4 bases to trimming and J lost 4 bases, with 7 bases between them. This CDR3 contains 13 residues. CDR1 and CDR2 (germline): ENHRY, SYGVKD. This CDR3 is CAISGGVTGELFF. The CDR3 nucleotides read TGTGCCATCAGTGGCGGGGTCACCGGGGAGCTGTTTTTT.

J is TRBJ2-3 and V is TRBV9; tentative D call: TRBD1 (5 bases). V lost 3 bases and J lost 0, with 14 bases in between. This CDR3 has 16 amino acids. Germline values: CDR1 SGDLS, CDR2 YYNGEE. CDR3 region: CASSAYRTASTDTQYF. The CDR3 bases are TGTGCCAGCAGCGCTTACAGGACGGCTAGCACAGATACGCAGTATTTT.

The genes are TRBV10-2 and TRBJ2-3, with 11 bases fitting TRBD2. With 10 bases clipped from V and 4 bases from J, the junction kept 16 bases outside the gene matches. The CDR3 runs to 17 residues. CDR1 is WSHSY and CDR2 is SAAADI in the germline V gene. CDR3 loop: CATNPGASGGWADTQYF. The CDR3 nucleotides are TGCGCCACTAACCCTGGGGCTAGCGGGGGGTGGGCAGATACGCAGTATTTT.

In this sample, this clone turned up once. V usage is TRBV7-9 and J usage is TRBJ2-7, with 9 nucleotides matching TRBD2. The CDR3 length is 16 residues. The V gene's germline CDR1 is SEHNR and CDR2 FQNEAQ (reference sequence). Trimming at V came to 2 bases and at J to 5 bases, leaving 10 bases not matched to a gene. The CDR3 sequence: CASSLRAGGPPDEQYF. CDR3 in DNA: TGTGCCAGCAGCTTAAGAGCGGGGGGCCCCCCGGACGAGCAGTACTTC.

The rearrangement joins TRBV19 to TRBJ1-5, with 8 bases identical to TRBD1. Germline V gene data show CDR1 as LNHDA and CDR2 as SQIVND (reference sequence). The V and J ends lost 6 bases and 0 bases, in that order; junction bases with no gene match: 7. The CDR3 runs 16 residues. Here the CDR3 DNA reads TGTGCCAGTAGCCTGACAGGGGATCATAGCAATCAGCCCCAGCATTTT. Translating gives CASSLTGDHSNQPQHF.

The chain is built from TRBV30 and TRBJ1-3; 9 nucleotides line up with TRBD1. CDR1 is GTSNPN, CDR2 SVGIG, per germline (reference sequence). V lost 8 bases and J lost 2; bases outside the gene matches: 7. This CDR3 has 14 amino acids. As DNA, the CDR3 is TGTGCCGGACAACAGGGGGCGGCTGGAAACACCATATATTTT. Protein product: CAGQQGAAGNTIYF.

The chain's CDR3 is CATSITGGLQPQHF. In DNA, the CDR3 is TGTGCCACCAGCATTACAGGGGGCCTTCAGCCCCAGCATTTT. The V and J genes are TRBV15 and TRBJ1-5; 9 nucleotides agree with TRBD1. V trimming: 4 bases; J trimming: 6 bases; junction bases outside the gene matches: 4. The germline gives CDR1 LNHNV, CDR2 YYDKDF (reference sequence). The CDR3 consists of 14 residues. The whole variable domain, filled in from reference TRBV15 and TRBJ1-5, reads DAMVIQNPRYQVTQFGKPVTLSCSQTLNHNVMYWYQQKSSQAPKLLFHYYDKDFNNEADTPDNFQSRRPNTSFCFLDIRSPGLGDTAMYLCATSITGGLQPQHFGDGTRLSIL.

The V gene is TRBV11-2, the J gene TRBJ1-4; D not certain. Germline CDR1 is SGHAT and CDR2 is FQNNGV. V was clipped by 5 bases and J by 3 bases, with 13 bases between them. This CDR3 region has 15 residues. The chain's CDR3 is CASSQIRGSNEKLFF. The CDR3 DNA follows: TGTGCCAGCAGCCAAATCCGGGGTTCTAATGAAAAACTGTTTTTT. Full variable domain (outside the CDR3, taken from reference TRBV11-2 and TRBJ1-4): EAGVAQSPRYKIIEKRQSVAFWCNPISGHATLYWYQQILGQGPKLLIQFQNNGVVDDSQLPKDRFSAERLKGVDSTLKIQPAKLEDSAVYLCASSQIRGSNEKLFFGSGTQLSVL.